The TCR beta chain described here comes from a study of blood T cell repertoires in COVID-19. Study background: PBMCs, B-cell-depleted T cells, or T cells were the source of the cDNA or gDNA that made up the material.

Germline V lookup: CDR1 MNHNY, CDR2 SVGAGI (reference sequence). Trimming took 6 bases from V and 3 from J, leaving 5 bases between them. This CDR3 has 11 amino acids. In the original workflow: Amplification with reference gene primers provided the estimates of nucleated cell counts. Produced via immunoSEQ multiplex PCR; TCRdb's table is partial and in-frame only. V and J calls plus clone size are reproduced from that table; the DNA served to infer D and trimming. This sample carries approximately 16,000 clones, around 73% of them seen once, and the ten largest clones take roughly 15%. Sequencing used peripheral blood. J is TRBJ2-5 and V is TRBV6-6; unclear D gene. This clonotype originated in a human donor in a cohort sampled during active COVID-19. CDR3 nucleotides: TGTGCCAGCAGCTCTAAAGAGACCCAGTACTTC. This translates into CASSSKETQYF.